This T cell receptor beta chain appears in the sequencing data of a study of T-cell memory formation after mild COVID-19. TCRdb reprocessed the 5' RACE reads with MiXCR, giving one entry per CDR3 protein. Found here are 300,000 to 400,000 distinct CDR3 sequences, more than 15% of them singletons; the top ten hold around 20%. The CDR3 has 13 residues. Germline-derived CDR1 and CDR2 are SGHNT and YYREEE (reference sequence). The germline V and J ends were trimmed by 7 bases and 5 bases, with 13 bases remaining between them. This receptor was obtained from a man between 18 and 29 years old who had mild COVID-19 (a few samples of this study predate the infection). Cell type and time point are not known. J is TRBJ2-1 and V is TRBV5-4; no firm D call. Material: PBMCs or a T cell subset sorted from them (not recorded which). This CDR3 is CASELNLDNEQFF. CDR3 DNA sequence: TGTGCCAGCGAACTAAACTTAGACAATGAGCAGTTCTTC.